This T cell receptor (beta chain) was identified in a study of CD8+ T cells in alopecia areata. General observations from the study: In patients, TCRs were shared less clearly than in mice, and HLA may possibly be involved.

Extracted from the samples, RNA was reverse transcribed into cDNA to serve as the sequencing template. Produced via immunoSEQ multiplex PCR; TCRdb's table is partial and in-frame only. The table has approximately 120,000 clones, around 45% seen once. Points on this clone: Its specificity is unknown.

CDR1 SQVTM and CDR2 ANQGSEA come from the germline V gene. After removal of 4 bases from V and 10 bases from J, the junction contained 6 bases not matched to a gene. The CDR3 spans 11 residues. The TCR was taken from a human donor with alopecia areata. The chain links TRBV29-1 to TRBJ2-7; TRBD1 aligns across 8 bases. The sequenced sample was NKG2D-low CD8+ T cells sorted from blood. The CDR3 DNA follows: TGCAGCGTTGTTTTAGACAGGGGACAGTACTTC. Protein product: CSVVLDRGQYF.